Following are 9 T cell receptor beta chains from one sample sequenced in a study of blood T cell repertoires in COVID-19. Assay: immunoSEQ multiplex PCR; the TCRdb copy retains only in-frame clones and omits some. This table has about 77,000 clones, more than 70% appearing once. Sequencing was performed on peripheral blood. The receptors come from a man in his 70s with active or convalescent COVID-19.

The gene calls are TRBV5-1 and TRBJ2-5, with D perhaps matching TRBD2 (6 bases). V was trimmed by 1 base and J by 3 bases, leaving 10 bases between them. This CDR3 region has 14 residues. Germline lookup yields CDR1 SGHRS and CDR2 YFSETQ. The CDR3 region is CASSLFPGEETQYF. The CDR3 DNA is TGCGCCAGCAGCTTGTTTCCGGGGGAAGAGACCCAGTACTTC.

J is TRBJ1-1 and V is TRBV27; the D gene is possibly TRBD1 (6 bases). The CDR3 contains 13 residues. The germline CDR1 and CDR2 sequences are MNHEY and SMNVEV (reference sequence). With 3 bases removed from V and 6 bases from J, the gap between germline ends came to 11 bases. The CDR3 DNA reads as TGTGCCAGCAGTTTTTGGGGGCGCCCTGAAGCTTTCTTT. Amino acid sequence: CASSFWGRPEAFF.

The chain links TRBV28 to TRBJ1-5; the match to TRBD1 covers 7 bases. The CDR3 has 13 amino acids. V dropped 6 bases and J dropped 9; count of bases not matched to a gene: 8. Germline V gene sequence: CDR1 MDHEN, CDR2 SYDVKM. CDR3 nucleotide sequence: TGTGCCAGCAGAACAGGGGTTGGGGGGCCCCAGCATTTT. This gives the protein CASRTGVGGPQHF.

The chain is built from TRBV29-1 and TRBJ1-2, with 10 nucleotides matching TRBD1. The V and J ends lost 6 bases and 4 bases, in that order; junction bases with no gene match: 8. CDR3 length: 14 amino acids. The V gene's germline CDR1 is SQVTM and CDR2 ANQGSEA. Written as DNA, the CDR3 is TGCAGCGTAACCGGGACAGGGGAGTCCTATGGCTACACCTTC. Translating it yields CSVTGTGESYGYTF.

The chain links TRBV5-4 to TRBJ1-4; D is ambiguous. Germline V gene sequence: CDR1 SGHNT, CDR2 YYREEE (reference sequence). Trimming removed 5 bases from V and 1 base from J, with 9 bases in between. The CDR3 is 14 residues long. CDR3 sequence (DNA): TGTGCCAGCAGTGCTGGAGTAACTAATGAAAAACTGTTTTTT. It encodes CASSAGVTNEKLFF.

The chain joins TRBV27 to TRBJ2-2; 11 nucleotides match TRBD2. The CDR3 consists of 19 residues. Germline CDR1 reads MNHEY; CDR2 reads SMNVEV (reference sequence). Trimming cost V 2 bases and J 5 bases; bases outside gene matches: 13. Here the CDR3 reads CASSLVGLAGGPRTGELFF. In DNA, the CDR3 is TGTGCCAGCAGTTTAGTCGGGCTAGCGGGGGGTCCGAGGACCGGGGAGCTGTTTTTT.

This clone was seen once. CDR3 in amino acids: CASSQGWGDPGNQPQHF. In nucleotides, the CDR3 is TGCGCCAGCAGCCAAGGGTGGGGGGATCCGGGCAATCAGCCCCAGCATTTT. The V call is TRBV4-1, the J call TRBJ1-5, with a possible D match to TRBD1 (5 bases). The CDR3 consists of 17 residues. Trimming removed 1 base at V and 2 bases at J, with 15 bases between. Looked up from germline, CDR1 is MGHRA and CDR2 is YSYEKL.

This clone was found once. The V and J genes are TRBV5-1 and TRBJ2-5; 10 bases align to TRBD2. The J segment lost 5 bases and the V segment lost 0 bases, leaving 7 bases of the junction unmatched. Per germline, CDR1 SGHRS and CDR2 YFSETQ. The CDR3 runs 16 residues. In DNA form, the CDR3 reads TGCGCCAGCAGCTTGGCGGCTAGCGGGGGCTCGGAGACCCAGTACTTC. The encoded protein is CASSLAASGGSETQYF.

J is TRBJ2-4 and V is TRBV21-1; the D call TRBD1 from the table was never checked on the DNA. TRBV21-1 is labeled a pseudogene. The CDR3 covers 21 residues. The CDR3 sequence is CASLCRTRTGSSGGAKNIQYF. CDR3 nucleotides: TGTGCCAGCCTATGCCGGACTCGGACAGGGAGCTCGGGGGGAGCCAAAAACATTCAGTACTTC.